This record looks at one TCR beta chain sequence and its context. The CDR3 loop spans 15 amino acids. Germline V CDR1 and CDR2: MGHDK, SYGVNS. V lost 7 bases, J lost 0 bases, and 3 bases stayed unmatched. The data belong to a study of blood T cell repertoires in COVID-19. Profiled with immunoSEQ multiplex PCR; TCRdb holds only in-frame clones, not every one. Counted here are roughly 180,000 clones, roughly 94% occurring once; the ten biggest clones make up around 0.8%. Material for sequencing was peripheral blood. The V call is TRBV25-1, the J call TRBJ2-7; 13 nucleotides agree with TRBD2. The TCR originated in a man under 40 with COVID-19, enrolled during active disease. The CDR3 sequence is CASMTSGGISYEQYF. The CDR3 DNA sequence: TGTGCCAGCATGACTAGCGGGGGGATCTCCTACGAGCAGTACTTC.